This T cell receptor (beta chain) was recorded in a study of blood T cell repertoires in COVID-19. Across the study: Sites across the United States, Italy and Spain contributed samples from acute and convalescent COVID-19. PBMCs, B-cell-depleted T cells, or T cells provided the cDNA or gDNA that made up the material.

Seattle-derived patients entered the study during active infection and were followed longitudinally. CDR1 is LNHDA and CDR2 is SQIVND in the germline V gene (reference sequence). The length of the CDR3 is 12 residues. Deletions cut 3 bases from V and 4 bases from J, with 6 bases between. Source study methods: Cell counts per sample came from amplifying reference gene primers. Produced via immunoSEQ multiplex PCR; TCRdb's table is partial and in-frame only. Clone size and the V and J calls come from that table; the DNA yielded D and trimming. The table shows over 400,000 clones, with around nine tenths occurring only once.

The origin of this receptor is a woman between 45 and 60 years old with COVID-19, enrolled during active disease. The chain joins TRBV19 to TRBJ1-2; D call uncertain. Sequencing used peripheral blood. The DNA for the CDR3 is TGTGCCAGTAGTATGAGAACCTATGGCTACACCTTC. Residues: CASSMRTYGYTF.